This record looks at one T cell receptor (beta chain) sequence and its context. What it recognizes is unknown. The sample is drawn from a study of T cells in Graves' hyperthyroidism and ophthalmopathy. Notes on the study in general: Ophthalmopathy was separated from stable hyperthyroidism by a 13 V-J model.

The germline gives CDR1 WSHSY, CDR2 SAAADI. The ends were cut back, 8 bases at V and 4 bases at J, with 18 bases in the middle. This CDR3 has 14 residues. Researchers amplified the TCR beta CDR3 regions from RNA transcripts. Primed by the HTBI set, a first-round RT-PCR was run on the TCR CDR3. TCRdb recomputed calls from the multiplex PCR reads with MiXCR, one row per CDR3 protein. The sample has some 300,000 distinct CDR3 sequences, over 15% seen once; the top ten hold around a third. This TCR came from a man aged 25-45 years with Graves' hyperthyroidism. The rearrangement links TRBV10-2 to TRBJ2-7, with D possibly TRBD1 on 7 matching bases. What was sequenced was blood. The CDR3 nucleotides are TGCGCCAGCTTAACGGGGGACAGTCTTTACGAGCAGTACTTC. Translation gives CASLTGDSLYEQYF.